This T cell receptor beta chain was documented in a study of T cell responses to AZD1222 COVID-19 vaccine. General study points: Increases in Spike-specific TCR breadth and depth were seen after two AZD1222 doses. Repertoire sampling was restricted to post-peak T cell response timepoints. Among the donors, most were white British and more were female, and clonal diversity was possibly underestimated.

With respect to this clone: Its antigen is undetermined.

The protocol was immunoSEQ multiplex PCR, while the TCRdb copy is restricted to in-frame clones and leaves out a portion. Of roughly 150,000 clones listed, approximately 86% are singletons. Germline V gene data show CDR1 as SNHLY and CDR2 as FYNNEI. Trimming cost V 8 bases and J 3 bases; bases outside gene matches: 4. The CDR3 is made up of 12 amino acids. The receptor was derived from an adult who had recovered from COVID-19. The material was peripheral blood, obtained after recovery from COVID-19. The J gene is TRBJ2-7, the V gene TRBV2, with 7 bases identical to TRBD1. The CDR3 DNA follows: TGTGCCAGCGGATGGGACAGCTACGAGCAGTACTTC. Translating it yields CASGWDSYEQYF.